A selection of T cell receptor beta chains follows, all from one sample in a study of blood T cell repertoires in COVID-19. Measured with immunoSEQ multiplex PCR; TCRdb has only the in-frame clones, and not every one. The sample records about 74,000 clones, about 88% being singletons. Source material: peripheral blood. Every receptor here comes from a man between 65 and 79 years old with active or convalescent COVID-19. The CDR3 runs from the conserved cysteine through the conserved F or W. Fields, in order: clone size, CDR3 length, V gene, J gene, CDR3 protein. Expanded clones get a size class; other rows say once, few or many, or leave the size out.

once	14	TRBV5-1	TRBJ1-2	CASSSGTGNYGYTF
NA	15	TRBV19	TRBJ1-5	CASKTTGTSNQPQHF
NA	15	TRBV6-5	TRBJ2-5	CAATDRGRGKETQYF
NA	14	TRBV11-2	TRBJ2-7	CASSLVQGSYEQYF
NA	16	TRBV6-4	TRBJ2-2	CASSVIAGGRTGELFF
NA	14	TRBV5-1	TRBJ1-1	CASSSSGVGTEAFF
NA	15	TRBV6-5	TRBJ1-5	CASSPSQGGNQPQHF
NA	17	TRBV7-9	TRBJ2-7	CASSSQSPGFLSYEQYF
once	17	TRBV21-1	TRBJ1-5	CASSKDPGRAGNQPQHF
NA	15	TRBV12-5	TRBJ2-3	CASGLEAGRTDTQYF
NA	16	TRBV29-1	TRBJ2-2	CSVQGLAAANTGELFF
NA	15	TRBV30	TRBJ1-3	CAWLGKGVSGNTIYF
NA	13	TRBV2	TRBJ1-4	CASNPRVSEKLFF
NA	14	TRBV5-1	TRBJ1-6	CASSLDLMDSPLHF
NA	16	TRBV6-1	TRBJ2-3	CASSEDLAGGTDTQYF
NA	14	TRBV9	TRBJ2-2	CATSKDSYTGELFF
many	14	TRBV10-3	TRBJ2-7	CAITLGQGPYEQYF
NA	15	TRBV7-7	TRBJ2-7	CASSSLAGGQGEQYF
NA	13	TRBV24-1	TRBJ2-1	CATGRGGTNEQFF
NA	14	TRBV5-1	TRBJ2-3	CASSLAGNTDTQYF
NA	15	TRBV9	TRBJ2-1	CASSSPGTSGAEQFF
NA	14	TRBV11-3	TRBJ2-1	CASSNPSGTGEQFF
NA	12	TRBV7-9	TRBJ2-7	CASSVQAYEQYF
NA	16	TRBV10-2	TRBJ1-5	CASSSGLQGRNQPQHF
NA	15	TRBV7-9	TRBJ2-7	CASSLEWARQGEQYF
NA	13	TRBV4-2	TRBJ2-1	CASSQDGLELQFF
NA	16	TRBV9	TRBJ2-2	CASSALTGVITGELFF
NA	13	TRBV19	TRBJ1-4	CASSIGNREKLFF
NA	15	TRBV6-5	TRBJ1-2	CASSQGGIGNYGYTF
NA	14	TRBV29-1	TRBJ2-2	CSARRAGVTGELFF
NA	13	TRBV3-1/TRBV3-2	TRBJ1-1	CASSPRQNTEAFF
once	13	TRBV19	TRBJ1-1	CASSIQGATEAFF
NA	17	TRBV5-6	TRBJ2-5	CASEPTRSDFRQETQYF
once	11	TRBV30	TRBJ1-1	CAWSPRTEAFF
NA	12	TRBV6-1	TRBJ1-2	CASSEPSYGYTF
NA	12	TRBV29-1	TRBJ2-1	CSVAGYNNEQFF
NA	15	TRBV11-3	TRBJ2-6	CASSVVELRPNVLTF
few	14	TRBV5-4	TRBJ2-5	CASSPSPQGETQYF
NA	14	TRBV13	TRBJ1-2	CASSLGAVPRGYTF
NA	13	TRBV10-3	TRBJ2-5	CAISEVVAGTQYF